These 25 T cell receptor beta chains originate from one sample sequenced in a study of CD8 T cell repertoires and HIV-1 epitope variants. The method was immunoSEQ multiplex PCR; TCRdb's version includes in-frame clones alone and lacks a portion of them. The sample holds a few thousand clones, about 67% seen once. Their target antigens are unknown. Sequences were obtained from cultured CD8+ T cells derived from PBMCs. The source of these receptors is a male donor with HIV.

In its sample, this clone was seen a few times. The chain employs TRBV5-1 and TRBJ1-5; D not certain. Trimming pared 4 bases from V and 6 bases from J, leaving 23 bases between. Germline V gives CDR1 SGHRS, CDR2 YFSETQ. The CDR3 runs to 17 residues. The CDR3 loop is CASSPVPDIGRAQPQHF. The CDR3 DNA sequence: TGCGCCAGCAGCCCGGTACCTGACATCGGGAGGGCTCAGCCCCAGCATTTT.

This clone was seen more than once but under ten times. The rearrangement joins TRBV21-1 to TRBJ1-1; TRBD1 is taken as the D call from the table, unchecked against the DNA. TRBV21-1 is an annotated pseudogene. This CDR3 has 17 residues. The CDR3 loop reads CASSIQGDRPSTPQAFF. CDR3 nucleotide sequence: TGTGCCAGCAGCATCCAGGGGGACAGACCCTCGACCCCACAAGCTTTCTTT.

This clone was seen a single time. V and J are TRBV2 and TRBJ1-2; maybe TRBD1 (5 bases). From germline, CDR1 is SNHLY and CDR2 FYNNEI. The length of the CDR3 is 16 residues. The germline V and J ends were trimmed by 2 bases and 0 bases, with 13 bases remaining between them. The CDR3 DNA is TGTGCCAGCAGTGAATCAACCGGGGGAGCTAACTATGGCTACACCTTC. It translates to CASSESTGGANYGYTF.

The J gene is TRBJ1-2, the V gene TRBV30, with a weak D call TRBD1 (5 bases). The CDR3 loop spans 14 amino acids. Germline CDR1 reads GTSNPN; CDR2 reads SVGIG (reference sequence). V was shortened by 2 bases and J by 7 bases, with 17 bases between the two germline ends. The CDR3 sequence: CAWSPTGYGGGYTF. The DNA of the CDR3 is TGTGCCTGGAGTCCTACGGGTTATGGGGGTGGCTACACCTTC.

The V and J genes are TRBV28 and TRBJ2-7, with 10 nucleotides matching TRBD1. The CDR3 has 13 residues. CDR1 and CDR2 (germline): MDHEN, SYDVKM. The J segment lost 4 bases and the V segment lost 5 bases, leaving 2 bases of the junction unmatched. The CDR3 sequence is CASSDRGQYEQYF. As DNA, the CDR3 is TGTGCCAGCAGTGACAGGGGGCAATACGAGCAGTACTTC.

The J gene is TRBJ2-1, the V gene TRBV4-3; D may be TRBD1 (5 bases). The germline V and J ends were trimmed by 0 bases and 8 bases, with 14 bases remaining between them. The CDR3 has 15 residues. The germline V gene has CDR1 LGHNA and CDR2 YSLEER. The CDR3 DNA reads as TGCGCCAGCAGCCAAGAAGAAGGGGTTAGGGATGAGCAGTTCTTC. Its protein is CASSQEEGVRDEQFF.

CDR3 nucleotides: TGTGCCAGCAGTTCGGGACCGGGACAGGTAGCATACGAGCAGTACTTC. This sequence encodes CASSSGPGQVAYEQYF. The V gene is TRBV6-5, the J gene TRBJ2-7; 8 bases map to TRBD1. There are 16 residues in the CDR3. Germline V gene data show CDR1 as MNHEY and CDR2 as SVGAGI. V dropped 4 bases and J dropped 4; count of bases not matched to a gene: 12.

V is TRBV28 and J is TRBJ1-1; D is ambiguous. Trimming took 4 bases from V and 6 from J, leaving 12 bases between them. Germline V gene data show CDR1 as MDHEN and CDR2 as SYDVKM. This CDR3 contains 13 residues. The CDR3 DNA reads as TGTGCCAGCAGTTCGGGCTCAAGCCCTGAAGCTTTCTTT. The encoded protein is CASSSGSSPEAFF. The full variable domain, with the rest looked up from reference TRBV28 and TRBJ1-1, is DVKVTQSSRYLVKRTGEKVFLECVQDMDHENMFWYRQDPGLGLRLIYFSYDVKMKEKGDIPEGYSVSREKKERFSLILESASTNQTSMYLCASSSGSSPEAFFGQGTRLTVV.

The chain uses TRBV19 and TRBJ1-1, with D unclear. Trimming shortened V by 5 bases and J by 0 bases, and 7 bases separated the two germline ends. There are 13 residues in the CDR3. Germline lookup yields CDR1 LNHDA and CDR2 SQIVND (reference sequence). The chain's CDR3 is CASSVGLNTEAFF. The DNA for the CDR3 is TGTGCCAGTAGTGTCGGGTTGAACACTGAAGCTTTCTTT.

The V gene is TRBV7-9, the J gene TRBJ2-5; D uncertain. The J call may be incorrect, as the DNA end agrees better with TRBJ2-7. This CDR3 has 15 residues. Per the germline V gene, CDR1 is SEHNR and CDR2 is FQNEAQ (reference sequence). CDR3 protein: CASSSPLGFIDEQYF. The CDR3 DNA sequence: TGTGCCAGCAGCTCACCTTTGGGGTTTATCGACGAGCAGTACTTC.

This sequence joins TRBV7-9 and TRBJ2-1; a weak D match, TRBD1 (6 bases). CDR1 and CDR2 (germline): SEHNR, FQNEAQ (reference sequence). Deletions cut 5 bases from V and 0 bases from J, with 14 bases between. The CDR3 is 16 amino acids. The CDR3, as DNA: TGTGCCAGCAGCCCCCCATCAGGGGTCTCCTACAATGAGCAGTTCTTC. Protein: CASSPPSGVSYNEQFF. The full variable domain, completed using reference TRBV7-9 and TRBJ2-1, is DTGVSQNPRHKITKRGQNVTFRCDPISEHNRLYWYRQTLGQGPEFLTYFQNEAQLEKSRLLSDRFSAERPKGSFSTLEIQRTEQGDSAMYLCASSPPSGVSYNEQFFGPGTRLTVL.

The chain has TRBV5-5 and TRBJ1-1; the match to TRBD1 covers 7 bases. Germline-derived CDR1 and CDR2 are SGHKS and YYEKEE (reference sequence). The trim removed 0 bases at V and 6 bases at J, leaving 8 bases unmatched. The CDR3 runs to 15 residues. CDR3 region: CASSLGQGVPPEAFF. DNA for the CDR3: TGTGCCAGCAGCTTGGGGCAGGGGGTGCCGCCTGAAGCTTTCTTT.

This clone was counted only a few times. The rearrangement uses TRBV27 and TRBJ2-7; TRBD1 matches 9 bases. V gave up 5 bases and J gave up 0 bases; unmatched junction bases: 5. CDR1 and CDR2 from the germline V gene are MNHEY and SMNVEV (reference sequence). The CDR3 runs 15 residues. For the CDR3, the DNA is TGTGCCAGCAGTACGACAGGGGGGAGCTCCTACGAGCAGTACTTC. It yields the protein CASSTTGGSSYEQYF.

The chain links TRBV30 to TRBJ1-4; 8 positions match TRBD1. The CDR3 length is 13 residues. J was trimmed by 2 bases and V by 5 bases; bases with no gene match: 1. Per the germline V gene, CDR1 is GTSNPN and CDR2 is SVGIG (reference sequence). This CDR3 is CAWGTGTNEKLFF. The CDR3 coding sequence is TGTGCCTGGGGGACAGGTACTAATGAAAAACTGTTTTTT.

V gene TRBV7-2 combines with J gene TRBJ1-6; 9 nucleotides line up with TRBD1. J gave up 6 bases and V 5 bases, and 17 bases lay outside the gene matches. Germline values: CDR1 SGHTA, CDR2 FQGNSA. The CDR3 runs to 19 residues. The DNA for the CDR3 is TGTGCCAGCAGCCCGACCCCCCCACTCGGGACAGGGATTAATTCACCCCTCCACTTT. As protein: CASSPTPPLGTGINSPLHF.

The sample holds one count of this clone. This chain uses TRBV27 with TRBJ2-7; TRBD2 aligns across 7 bases. V shed 4 bases and J 3 bases; nucleotides not matched to a gene: 6. From germline, CDR1 is MNHEY and CDR2 SMNVEV (reference sequence). The CDR3 totals 14 residues. The CDR3 sequence: CASSSQTSSYEQYF. The CDR3 DNA reads TGTGCCAGCAGTTCGCAGACTAGCAGCTACGAGCAGTACTTC.

The rearrangement joins TRBV27 to TRBJ2-1; the match to TRBD2 covers 7 bases. The length of the CDR3 is 15 residues. Germline V gene data show CDR1 as MNHEY and CDR2 as SMNVEV (reference sequence). Germline trimming cut 2 bases from V and 6 bases from J; bases unmatched to any gene: 7. The CDR3 sequence is CASSLGGRALNEQFF. In DNA form, the CDR3 reads TGTGCCAGCAGTTTAGGTGGGAGGGCCCTCAATGAGCAGTTCTTC.

This rearrangement joins TRBV7-9 to TRBJ1-1, with D perhaps TRBD1 (6 bases). The CDR3 runs 16 residues. The germline CDR1 and CDR2 sequences are SEHNR and FQNEAQ (reference sequence). The V end was cut by 2 bases, the J end by 0 bases, with 13 bases between. CDR3 residues: CASSLLGDNMNTEAFF. CDR3 DNA sequence: TGTGCCAGCAGCTTATTGGGGGACAACATGAACACTGAAGCTTTCTTT. Looking up the rest from reference TRBV7-9 and TRBJ1-1 gives the full variable domain: DTGVSQNPRHKITKRGQNVTFRCDPISEHNRLYWYRQTLGQGPEFLTYFQNEAQLEKSRLLSDRFSAERPKGSFSTLEIQRTEQGDSAMYLCASSLLGDNMNTEAFFGQGTRLTVV.

This chain links TRBV7-6 with TRBJ2-3, with TRBD2 matching over 9 bases. The V gene end was trimmed by 0 bases and the J gene end by 0 bases; junction bases not matched to a gene: 7. The CDR3 spans 18 residues. CDR1 and CDR2 from the germline V gene are SGHVS and FNYEAQ. The CDR3 region has the DNA TGTGCCAGCAGCTTAGCGCGGGCTAGCGGGACGAGCACAGATACGCAGTATTTT. Its protein product is CASSLARASGTSTDTQYF. The full variable domain, its missing parts supplied by reference TRBV7-6 and TRBJ2-3, is GAGVSQSPRYKVTKRGQDVALRCDPISGHVSLYWYRQALGQGPEFLTYFNYEAQQDKSGLPNDRFSAERPEGSISTLTIQRTEQRDSAMYRCASSLARASGTSTDTQYFGPGTRLTVL.

J is TRBJ1-1 and V is TRBV27; 7 positions agree with TRBD1. The CDR3 totals 13 residues. Trimming removed 6 bases from V and 4 bases from J; junction bases left unmatched: 5. Germline V gene lookup returns CDR1 MNHEY and CDR2 SMNVEV (reference sequence). CDR3 protein: CASRRTGSTEAFF. Here the CDR3 DNA reads TGTGCCAGCAGAAGGACAGGCTCCACTGAAGCTTTCTTT.

The chain employs TRBV5-1 and TRBJ2-5; perhaps TRBD2 as D (5 bases). V was shortened by 0 bases and J by 5 bases, with 5 bases between the two germline ends. The CDR3 has 12 amino acids. Germline-derived CDR1 and CDR2 are SGHRS and YFSETQ. The CDR3, as DNA: TGCGCCAGCAGCTTGGCGGGGGAGACCCAGTACTTC. Translation gives CASSLAGETQYF.

Within the sample, this clone is medium-sized (0.01 to 0.1%). The chain combines TRBV18 with TRBJ1-2; perhaps TRBD1 as D (6 bases). Germline V gives CDR1 KGHSH, CDR2 LQKENI. CDR3 length: 15 residues. V gave up 2 bases and J gave up 4 bases, with 14 bases separating them. The CDR3 here is CASSPNSGEGYGYTF. DNA for the CDR3: TGTGCCAGCTCACCAAATTCAGGGGAGGGCTATGGCTACACCTTC.

In this sample, this clone turned up a few times. The J gene is TRBJ1-1, the V gene TRBV2; maybe TRBD1 (6 bases). The CDR3 has 15 residues. The germline CDR1 and CDR2 sequences are SNHLY and FYNNEI. V was cut by 6 bases and J by 0 bases, with 14 bases left in between. CDR3 residues: CASSPGEGVNTEAFF. The CDR3 nucleotides read TGTGCCAGCAGCCCCGGGGAGGGGGTGAACACTGAAGCTTTCTTT. The variable domain in full, completed from reference TRBV2 and TRBJ1-1, reads EPEVTQTPSHQVTQMGQEVILRCVPISNHLYFYWYRQILGQKVEFLVSFYNNEISEKSEIFDDQFSVERPDGSNFTLKIRSTKLEDSAMYFCASSPGEGVNTEAFFGQGTRLTVV.

The rearrangement links TRBV9 to TRBJ1-4; tentative D call: TRBD1 (5 bases). V lost 4 bases and J 5 bases, leaving 15 bases between the germline ends. CDR3 size: 15 residues. CDR1 and CDR2 from the germline V gene are SGDLS and YYNGEE. As DNA, the CDR3 is TGTGCCAGCAGCTTATACGGGACTGAAAATGAAAAACTGTTTTTT. Residues: CASSLYGTENEKLFF.

The CDR3 loop is CASNLNGVAETQYF. The CDR3 nucleotides read TGTGCCAGCAACCTCAACGGGGTTGCAGAGACCCAGTACTTC. V and J are TRBV7-8 and TRBJ2-5; D possibly corresponds to TRBD2 (5 bases). V lost 7 bases and J lost 4, with 16 bases in between. Looked up from germline, CDR1 is SGHVS and CDR2 is FQNEAQ. This CDR3 is 14 amino acids long.